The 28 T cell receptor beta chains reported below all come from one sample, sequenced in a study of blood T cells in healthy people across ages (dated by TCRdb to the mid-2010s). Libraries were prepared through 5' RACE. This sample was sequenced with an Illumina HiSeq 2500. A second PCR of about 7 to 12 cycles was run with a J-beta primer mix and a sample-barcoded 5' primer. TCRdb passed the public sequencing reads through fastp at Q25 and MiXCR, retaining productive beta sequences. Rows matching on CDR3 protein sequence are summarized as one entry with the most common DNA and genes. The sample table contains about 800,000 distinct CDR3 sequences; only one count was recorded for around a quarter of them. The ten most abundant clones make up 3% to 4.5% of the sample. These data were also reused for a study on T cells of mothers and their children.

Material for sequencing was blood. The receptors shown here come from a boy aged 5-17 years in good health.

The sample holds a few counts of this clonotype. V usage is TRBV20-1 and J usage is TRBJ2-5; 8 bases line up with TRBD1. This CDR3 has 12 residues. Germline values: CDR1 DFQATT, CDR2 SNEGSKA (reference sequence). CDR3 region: CSTQGAKETQYF. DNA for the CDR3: TGCAGCACCCAGGGGGCGAAAGAGACCCAGTACTTC.

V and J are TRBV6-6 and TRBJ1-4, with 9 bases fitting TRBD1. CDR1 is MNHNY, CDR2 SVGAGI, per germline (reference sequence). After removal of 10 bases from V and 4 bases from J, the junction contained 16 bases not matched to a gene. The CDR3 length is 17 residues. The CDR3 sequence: CATQWGQGKTNNEKLFF. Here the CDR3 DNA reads TGTGCCACTCAGTGGGGACAGGGAAAGACGAATAATGAAAAACTGTTTTTT.

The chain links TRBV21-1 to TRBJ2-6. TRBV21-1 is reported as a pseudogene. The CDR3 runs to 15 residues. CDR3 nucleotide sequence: TGTGCCAGCAGCAAAGCGCGTGCCGGGGCCAACGTCCTGACTTTC. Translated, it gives CASSKARAGANVLTF.

In DNA form, the CDR3 reads TGCAGCGCCGCCTCCGGGACAGGTGTTTATGGAAACACCATATATTTT. Amino acids: CSAASGTGVYGNTIYF. This chain links TRBV29-1 with TRBJ1-3, with 8 nucleotides matching TRBD1. Germline values: CDR1 SQVTM, CDR2 ANQGSEA. The CDR3 is 16 amino acids. V trimming: 7 bases; J trimming: 3 bases; junction bases outside the gene matches: 14.

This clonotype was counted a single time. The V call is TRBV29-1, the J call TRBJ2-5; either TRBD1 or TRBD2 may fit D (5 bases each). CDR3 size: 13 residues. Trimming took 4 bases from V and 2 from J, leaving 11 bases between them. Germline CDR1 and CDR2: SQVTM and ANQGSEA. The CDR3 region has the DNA TGCAGCGTTGTGAGGGGCATACAAGAGACCCAGTACTTC. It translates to CSVVRGIQETQYF.

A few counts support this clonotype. CDR3 loop: CASSLVPTTAERYF. For the CDR3, the DNA is TGTGCCAGCAGCTTGGTACCAACCACCGCCGAAAGGTACTTC. J is TRBJ2-7 and V is TRBV18, with D unresolved. Germline CDR1 is KGHSH and CDR2 is LQKENI. This CDR3 region has 14 residues. The germline V and J ends were trimmed by 8 bases and 12 bases, with 26 bases remaining between them.

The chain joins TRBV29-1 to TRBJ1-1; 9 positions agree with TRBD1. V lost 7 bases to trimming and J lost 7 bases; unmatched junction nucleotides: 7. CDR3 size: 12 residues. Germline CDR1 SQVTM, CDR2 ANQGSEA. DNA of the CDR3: TGCAGCGACCACACAGGGGGCGGTGAAGCTTTCTTT. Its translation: CSDHTGGGEAFF. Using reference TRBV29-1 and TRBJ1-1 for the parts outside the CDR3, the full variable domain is SAVISQKPSRDICQRGTSLTIQCQVDSQVTMMFWYRQQPGQSLTLIATANQGSEATYESGFVIDKFPISRPNLTFSTLTVSNMSPEDSSIYLCSDHTGGGEAFFGQGTRLTVV.

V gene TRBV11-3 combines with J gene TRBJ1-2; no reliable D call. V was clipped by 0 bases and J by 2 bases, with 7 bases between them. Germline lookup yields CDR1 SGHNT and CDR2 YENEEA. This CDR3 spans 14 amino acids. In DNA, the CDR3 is TGTGCCAGCAGCTTAGATTGCGGGAACTATGGCTACACCTTC. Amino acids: CASSLDCGNYGYTF.

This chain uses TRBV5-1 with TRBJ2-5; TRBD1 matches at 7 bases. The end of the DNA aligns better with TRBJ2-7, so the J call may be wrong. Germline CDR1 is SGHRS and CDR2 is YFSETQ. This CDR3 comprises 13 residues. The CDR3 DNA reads TGCGCCAGCAGGGGGACAGACCACTACGAGCAGTACTTC. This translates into CASRGTDHYEQYF.

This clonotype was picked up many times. The CDR3 nucleotides are TGTGCCAGCAGCACCCTATCGGGGCCATACGAGCAGTACTTC. Translated, it gives CASSTLSGPYEQYF. The V gene is TRBV7-3, the J gene TRBJ2-7; tentatively, D is TRBD1 or TRBD2 (5 bases each). The CDR3 contains 14 residues. V gave up 5 bases and J gave up 4 bases, with 15 bases separating them. CDR1 SGHTA and CDR2 FQGTGA come from the germline V gene.

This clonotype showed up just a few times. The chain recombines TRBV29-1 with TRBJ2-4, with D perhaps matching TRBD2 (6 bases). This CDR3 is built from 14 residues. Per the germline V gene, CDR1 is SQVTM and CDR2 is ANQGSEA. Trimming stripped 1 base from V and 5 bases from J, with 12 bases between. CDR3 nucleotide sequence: TGCAGCGTTGAAGGGGGGGAAGGGGAAAACATTCAGTACTTC. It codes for CSVEGGEGENIQYF.

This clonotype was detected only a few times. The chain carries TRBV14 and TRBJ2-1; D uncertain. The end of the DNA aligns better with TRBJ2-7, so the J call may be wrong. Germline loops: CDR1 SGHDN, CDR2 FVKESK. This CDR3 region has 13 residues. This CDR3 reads CASSQVTFNEQYF. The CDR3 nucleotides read TGTGCCAGCAGCCAAGTAACGTTCAACGAGCAGTACTTC.

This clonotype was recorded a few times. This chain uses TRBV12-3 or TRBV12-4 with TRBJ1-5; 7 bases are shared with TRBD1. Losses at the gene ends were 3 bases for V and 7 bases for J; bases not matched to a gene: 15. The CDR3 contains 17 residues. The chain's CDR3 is CASSLQRGTDVNQPQHF. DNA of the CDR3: TGTGCCAGCAGTTTGCAACGAGGGACAGATGTTAACCAGCCCCAGCATTTT.

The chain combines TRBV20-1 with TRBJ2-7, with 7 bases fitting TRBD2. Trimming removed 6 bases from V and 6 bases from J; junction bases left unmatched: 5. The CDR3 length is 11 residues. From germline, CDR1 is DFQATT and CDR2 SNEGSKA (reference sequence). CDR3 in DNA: TGCAGTGCAGGGAGGGTAGGCGAGCAGTACTTC. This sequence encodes CSAGRVGEQYF.

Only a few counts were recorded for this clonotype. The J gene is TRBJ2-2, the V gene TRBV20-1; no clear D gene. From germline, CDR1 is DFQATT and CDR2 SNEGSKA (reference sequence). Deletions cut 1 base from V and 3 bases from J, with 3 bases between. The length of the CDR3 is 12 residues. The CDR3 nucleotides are TGCAGTGCTAGAGGTGACACCGGGGAGCTGTTTTTT. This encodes CSARGDTGELFF.

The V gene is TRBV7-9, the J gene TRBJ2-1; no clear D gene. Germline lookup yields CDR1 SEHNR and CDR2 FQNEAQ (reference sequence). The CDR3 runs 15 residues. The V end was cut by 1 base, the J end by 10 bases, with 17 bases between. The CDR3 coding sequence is TGTGCCAGCAGCTTAGAACGGAAGGTGTGGCCGGAGCAGTTCTTC. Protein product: CASSLERKVWPEQFF.

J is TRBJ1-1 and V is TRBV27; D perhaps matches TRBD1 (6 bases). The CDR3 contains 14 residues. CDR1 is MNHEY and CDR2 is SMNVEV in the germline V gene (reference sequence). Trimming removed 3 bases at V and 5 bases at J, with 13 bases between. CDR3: CASSFSTGGTEAFF. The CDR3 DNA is TGTGCCAGCAGTTTCTCGACAGGCGGTACTGAAGCTTTCTTT.

CDR3 loop: CASSQGQGASNEKLFF. The CDR3 DNA reads as TGTGCCAGCAGCCAAGGACAGGGGGCGAGTAATGAAAAACTGTTTTTT. The chain uses TRBV13 and TRBJ1-4; 11 nucleotides align to TRBD1. Germline V gene sequence: CDR1 PRHDT, CDR2 FYEKMQ (reference sequence). Trimming took 5 bases from V and 4 from J; bases not matched to a gene: 6. This CDR3 region has 16 residues.

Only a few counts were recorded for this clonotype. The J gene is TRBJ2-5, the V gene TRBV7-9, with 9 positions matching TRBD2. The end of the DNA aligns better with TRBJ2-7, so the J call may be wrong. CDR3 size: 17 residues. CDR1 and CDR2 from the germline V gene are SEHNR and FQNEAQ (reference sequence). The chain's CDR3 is CASSLAASGDNTYEQYF. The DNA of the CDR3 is TGTGCCAGCAGCTTAGCGGCTAGCGGGGATAACACCTACGAGCAGTACTTC.

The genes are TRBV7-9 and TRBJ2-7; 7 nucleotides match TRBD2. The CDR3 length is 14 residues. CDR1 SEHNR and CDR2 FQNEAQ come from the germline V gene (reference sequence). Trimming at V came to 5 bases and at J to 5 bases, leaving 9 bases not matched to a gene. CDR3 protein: CASSPMAGVHEQYF. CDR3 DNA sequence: TGTGCCAGCAGCCCGATGGCGGGAGTCCACGAGCAGTACTTC.

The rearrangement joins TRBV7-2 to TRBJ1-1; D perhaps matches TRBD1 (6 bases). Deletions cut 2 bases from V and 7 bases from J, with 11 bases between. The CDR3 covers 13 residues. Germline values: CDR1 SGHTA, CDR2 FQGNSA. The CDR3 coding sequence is TGTGCCAGCAGCTTAAAGGGGGGCAATGAAGCTTTCTTT. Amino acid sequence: CASSLKGGNEAFF.

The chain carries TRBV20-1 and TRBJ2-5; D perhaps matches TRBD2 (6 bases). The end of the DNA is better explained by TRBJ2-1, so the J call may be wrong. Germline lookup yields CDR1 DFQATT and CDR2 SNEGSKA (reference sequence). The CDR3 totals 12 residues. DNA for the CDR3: TGCAGTGCCCTGACTAGTCCGAATGAGCAGTTCTTC. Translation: CSALTSPNEQFF.

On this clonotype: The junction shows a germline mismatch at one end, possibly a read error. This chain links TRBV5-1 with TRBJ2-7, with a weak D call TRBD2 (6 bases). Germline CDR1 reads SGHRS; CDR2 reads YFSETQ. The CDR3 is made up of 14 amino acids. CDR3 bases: TGCGCCAGCAGCACCGGCGGCGGCACCGGGACTCCGTTCTTC. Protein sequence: CASSTGGGTGTPFF.

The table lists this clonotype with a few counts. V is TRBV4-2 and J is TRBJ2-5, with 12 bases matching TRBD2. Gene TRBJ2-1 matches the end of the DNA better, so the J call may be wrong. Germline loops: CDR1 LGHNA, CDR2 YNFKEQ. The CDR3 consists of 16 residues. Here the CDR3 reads CASSQETSGSVDEQFF. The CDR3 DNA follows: TGTGCCAGCAGCCAAGAGACTAGCGGGAGTGTGGATGAGCAGTTCTTC.

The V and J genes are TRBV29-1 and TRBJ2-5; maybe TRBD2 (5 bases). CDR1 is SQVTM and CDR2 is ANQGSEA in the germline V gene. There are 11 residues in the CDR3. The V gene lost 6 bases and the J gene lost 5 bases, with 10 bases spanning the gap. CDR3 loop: CSVGSGETQYF. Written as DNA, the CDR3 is TGCAGCGTGGGCTCGGGGGAGACCCAGTACTTC.

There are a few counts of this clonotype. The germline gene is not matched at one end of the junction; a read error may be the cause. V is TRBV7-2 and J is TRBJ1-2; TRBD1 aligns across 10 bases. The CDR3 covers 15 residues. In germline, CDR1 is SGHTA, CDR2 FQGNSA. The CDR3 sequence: CASSRPRDRGEGYAF. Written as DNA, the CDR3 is TGTGCCAGCAGCCGACCCCGGGACAGGGGAGAGGGCTACGCCTTC.

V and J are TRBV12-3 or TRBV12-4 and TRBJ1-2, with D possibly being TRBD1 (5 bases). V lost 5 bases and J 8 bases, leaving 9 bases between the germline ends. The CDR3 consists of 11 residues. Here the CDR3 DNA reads TGTGCCAGCAGTCCCCAGGGAGGCTACACCTTC. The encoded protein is CASSPQGGYTF.

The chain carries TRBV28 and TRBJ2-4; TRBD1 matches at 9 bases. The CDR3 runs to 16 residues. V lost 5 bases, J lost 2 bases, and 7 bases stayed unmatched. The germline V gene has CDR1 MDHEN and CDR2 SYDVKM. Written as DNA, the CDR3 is TGTGCCAGCAGTCCGGGACAGGGACTACCCAAAAACATTCAGTACTTC. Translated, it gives CASSPGQGLPKNIQYF.